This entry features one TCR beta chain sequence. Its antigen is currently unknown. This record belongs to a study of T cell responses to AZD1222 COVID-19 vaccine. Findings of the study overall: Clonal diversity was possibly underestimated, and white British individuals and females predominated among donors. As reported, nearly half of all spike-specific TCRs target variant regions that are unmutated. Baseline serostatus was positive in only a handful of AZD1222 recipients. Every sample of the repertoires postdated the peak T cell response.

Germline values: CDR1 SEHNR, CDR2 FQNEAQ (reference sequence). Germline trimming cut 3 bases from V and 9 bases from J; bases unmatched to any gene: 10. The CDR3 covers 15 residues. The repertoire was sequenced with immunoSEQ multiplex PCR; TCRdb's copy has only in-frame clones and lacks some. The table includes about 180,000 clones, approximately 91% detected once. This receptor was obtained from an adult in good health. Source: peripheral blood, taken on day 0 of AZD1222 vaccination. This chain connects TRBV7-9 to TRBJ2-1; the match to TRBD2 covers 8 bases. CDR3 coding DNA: TGTGCCAGCAGCTTTCCGGGAGGGCCCTTTCTTGAGCAGTTCTTC. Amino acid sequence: CASSFPGGPFLEQFF.